This T cell receptor beta chain originates from a study of control samples from healthy donors and cancer patients (dated by TCRdb to about 2020). This clone was detected once. Its antigen target is currently unknown. Base qualities are not recorded, but no much larger clone differs from it by a single base. The library was prepared using the immunoSEQ multiplex PCR assay. This immuneACCESS table, as held by TCRdb, lists in-frame sequences with V and J called but not all clones. Of the missing ones, under half trace to an unresolved V gene in checked studies; the others have no known cause. This sample gives around 190,000 clones in total; more than 80% of them show up just once. In total, the top ten clones hold about 1.4% of the sample. The junction shows trimming of 3 bases on V and 3 bases on J, and the gene matches do not reach 6 bases of it. CDR1 and CDR2, looked up from the germline V gene, are SGDLS and YYNGEE. There are 14 amino acids in the CDR3, from cysteine to phenylalanine inclusive. The CDR3 DNA has 42 bases and is translated from base 1.

The rearrangement joined TRBV9 to TRBJ2-7, with 7 junctional bases fitting TRBD1. The source is a man under 40 in good health. Sequencing used blood. The CDR3 here reads CASSAEDRDYEQYF. The DNA is TGTGCCAGCAGCGCTGAAGACAGGGACTACGAGCAGTACTTC. Beyond the CDR3, the reference TRBV9 and TRBJ2-7 genes provide the residues; the full variable domain reads: DSGVTQTPKHLITATGQRVTLRCSPRSGDLSVYWYQQSLDQGLQFLIQYYNGEERAKGNILERFSAQQFPDLHSELNLSSLELGDSALYFCASSAEDRDYEQYFGPGTRLTVT.